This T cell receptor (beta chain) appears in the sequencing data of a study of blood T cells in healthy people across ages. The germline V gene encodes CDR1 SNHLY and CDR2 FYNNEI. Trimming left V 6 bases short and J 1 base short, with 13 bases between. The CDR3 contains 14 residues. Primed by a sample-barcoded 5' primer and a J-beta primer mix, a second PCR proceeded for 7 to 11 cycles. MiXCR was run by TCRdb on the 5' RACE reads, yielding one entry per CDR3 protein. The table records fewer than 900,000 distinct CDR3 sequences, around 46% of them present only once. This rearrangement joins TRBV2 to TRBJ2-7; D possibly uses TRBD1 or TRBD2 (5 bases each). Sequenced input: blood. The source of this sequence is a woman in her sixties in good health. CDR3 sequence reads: CASRLGTESYEQYF. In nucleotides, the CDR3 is TGTGCCAGCAGGCTGGGGACGGAATCCTACGAGCAGTACTTC. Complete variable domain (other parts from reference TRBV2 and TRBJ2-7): EPEVTQTPSHQVTQMGQEVILRCVPISNHLYFYWYRQILGQKVEFLVSFYNNEISEKSEIFDDQFSVERPDGSNFTLKIRSTKLEDSAMYFCASRLGTESYEQYFGPGTRLTVT.